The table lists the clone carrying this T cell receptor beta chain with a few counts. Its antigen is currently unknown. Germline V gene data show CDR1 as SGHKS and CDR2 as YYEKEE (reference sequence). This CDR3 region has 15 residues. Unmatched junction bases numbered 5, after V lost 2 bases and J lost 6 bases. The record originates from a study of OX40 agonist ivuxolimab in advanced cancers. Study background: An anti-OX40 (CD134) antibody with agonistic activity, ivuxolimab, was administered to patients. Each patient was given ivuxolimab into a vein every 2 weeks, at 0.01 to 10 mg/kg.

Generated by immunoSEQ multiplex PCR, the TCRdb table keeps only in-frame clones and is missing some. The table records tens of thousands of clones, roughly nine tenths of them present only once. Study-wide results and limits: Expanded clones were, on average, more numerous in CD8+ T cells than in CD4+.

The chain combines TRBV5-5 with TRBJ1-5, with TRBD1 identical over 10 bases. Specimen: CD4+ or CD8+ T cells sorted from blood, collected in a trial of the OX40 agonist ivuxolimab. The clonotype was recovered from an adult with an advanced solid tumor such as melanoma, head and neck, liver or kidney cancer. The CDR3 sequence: CASSFTGTGVQPQHF. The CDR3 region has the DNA TGTGCCAGCAGCTTCACCGGGACAGGGGTTCAGCCCCAGCATTTT.